One sample yielded the 11 T cell receptor beta chains listed below, sequenced in a study of blood T cell repertoires in COVID-19. Clones were read by immunoSEQ multiplex PCR, and TCRdb kept only the in-frame ones, dropping some. The table has 150,000 to 200,000 clones, about four fifths seen once; the top ten hold around 8.1%. Sequenced input: peripheral blood. The receptors were gathered from a woman in her sixties or seventies with COVID-19, enrolled during active disease.

This chain uses TRBV19 with TRBJ1-1; 8 bases are shared with TRBD1. Germline V gives CDR1 LNHDA, CDR2 SQIVND (reference sequence). The CDR3 has 16 amino acids. V was clipped by 4 bases and J by 0 bases; unmatched bases: 7. CDR3 in DNA: TGTGCCAGTAGTACCACAGGGGGGCTGATGAACACTGAAGCTTTCTTT. Amino acid sequence: CASSTTGGLMNTEAFF.

The chain employs TRBV30 and TRBJ1-1; possible D gene TRBD1, 5 bases. Germline V gives CDR1 GTSNPN, CDR2 SVGIG (reference sequence). The V and J ends lost 3 bases and 5 bases respectively, with 22 bases between them. The length of the CDR3 is 16 residues. CDR3 nucleotides: TGTGCCTGGAGCGTTCGAGGCGGCGGGGGAAGGACTGAAGCTTTCTTT. It specifies CAWSVRGGGGRTEAFF.

The chain employs TRBV18 and TRBJ1-4; TRBD1 might be the D (5 bases). Germline CDR1 is KGHSH and CDR2 is LQKENI. Trimming cost V 3 bases and J 4 bases, with 15 bases left between them. The CDR3 consists of 16 residues. CDR3 sequence reads: CASSPPTGSINEKLFF. CDR3 DNA: TGTGCCAGCTCACCTCCCACAGGATCCATTAATGAAAAACTGTTTTTT.

The chain is built from TRBV28 and TRBJ2-5; D possibly corresponds to TRBD1 (6 bases). Per the germline V gene, CDR1 is MDHEN and CDR2 is SYDVKM. Trimming took off 9 bases at V and 5 bases at J, with 19 bases between the two ends. This CDR3 has 14 residues. CDR3 loop: CASGTGILTETQYF. DNA of the CDR3: TGTGCCAGTGGTACAGGGATACTTACGGAGACCCAGTACTTC.

About this clone: A read error may produce the germline difference seen at one junction end. The chain joins TRBV5-1 to TRBJ2-2, with D perhaps matching TRBD1 (6 bases). Germline CDR1 and CDR2: SGHRS and YFSETQ. CDR3 length: 18 residues. CDR3 DNA sequence: TGCGCCAGCAGCCCCCGGGACAAGCTTTTGGGGAACGCCGGGGAGCTGTTTTTT. Translated, it gives CASSPRDKLLGNAGELFF. Supplemented by reference TRBV5-1 and TRBJ2-2, the full variable domain reads KAGVTQTPRYLIKTRGQQVTLSCSPISGHRSVSWYQQTPGQGLQFLFEYFSETQRNKGNFPGRFSGRQFSNSRSEMNVSTLELGDSALYLCASSPRDKLLGNAGELFFGEGSRLTVL.

The CDR3 loop is CSVEKGTGQNTGELFF. The DNA of the CDR3 is TGCAGCGTTGAAAAAGGGACAGGTCAAAACACCGGGGAGCTGTTTTTT. This chain connects TRBV29-1 to TRBJ2-2; 8 bases are a match to TRBD1. V lost 2 bases, J lost 2 bases, and 7 bases stayed unmatched. The CDR3 loop spans 16 amino acids. Germline assignment: CDR1 SQVTM and CDR2 ANQGSEA.

The chain recombines TRBV2 with TRBJ2-1; weak D call: TRBD2 (6 bases). The germline gives CDR1 SNHLY, CDR2 FYNNEI. The CDR3 spans 17 residues. The V gene lost 5 bases and the J gene lost 3 bases, with 20 bases spanning the gap. CDR3 region: CASSPLKSGRDYNEQFF. The CDR3 nucleotides read TGTGCCAGCAGTCCGCTTAAATCCGGGAGAGACTACAATGAGCAGTTCTTC.

The chain joins TRBV11-2 to TRBJ1-5; D not certain. With 2 bases removed from V and 4 bases from J, the gap between germline ends came to 15 bases. The V gene's germline CDR1 is SGHAT and CDR2 FQNNGV. The CDR3 totals 16 residues. The CDR3, as DNA: TGTGCCAGCAGCTTAACGGGTTCGTCCGCAAATCAGCCCCAGCATTTT. Its protein product is CASSLTGSSANQPQHF.

The genes are TRBV19 and TRBJ1-1; no firm D call. CDR1 and CDR2 (germline): LNHDA, SQIVND (reference sequence). This CDR3 is built from 15 residues. Trimming took off 2 bases at V and 3 bases at J, with 13 bases between the two ends. The CDR3: CASSIWSSADTEAFF. CDR3 bases: TGTGCCAGTAGTATATGGTCATCGGCGGACACTGAAGCTTTCTTT.

V usage is TRBV6-6 and J usage is TRBJ2-7; a possible D gene is TRBD2 (6 bases). The CDR3 covers 15 residues. In germline, CDR1 is MNHNY, CDR2 SVGAGI (reference sequence). The germline V and J ends were trimmed by 5 bases and 6 bases, with 20 bases remaining between them. As DNA, the CDR3 is TGTGCCAGCAGTGTCCTCCCCGGGGGTCCGGGCGAGCAGTACTTC. Residues: CASSVLPGGPGEQYF.

The rearrangement uses TRBV6-4 and TRBJ2-1; D not resolved. CDR3 length: 13 residues. V gave up 0 bases and J gave up 6 bases, with 6 bases separating them. The germline CDR1 and CDR2 sequences are MRHNA and SNTAGT. The CDR3 DNA follows: TGTGCCAGCAGTGACTCGAAACTCAATGAGCAGTTCTTC. Translated: CASSDSKLNEQFF.